The 22 T cell receptor beta chains given below trace back to one sample, sequenced in a study of blood T cell repertoires in COVID-19. Data came from immunoSEQ multiplex PCR; TCRdb stores just in-frame clones and leaves some out. The table records some 160,000 clones, about 83% of them present only once. The specimen sequenced was peripheral blood. These receptor sequences come from a woman over 75 with COVID-19, enrolled during active disease.

The chain combines TRBV5-1 with TRBJ2-7; TRBD2 matches 7 bases. CDR1 and CDR2 from the germline V gene are SGHRS and YFSETQ. The CDR3 covers 15 residues. V lost 4 bases and J lost 2; bases outside the gene matches: 9. CDR3 sequence (DNA): TGCGCCAGCAGCAGAGGGACTACAAAAACCTACGAGCAGTACTTC. Amino acid sequence: CASSRGTTKTYEQYF.

This chain uses TRBV12-5 with TRBJ2-7, with TRBD1 matching 9 bases. The CDR3 covers 13 residues. Trimming cost V 1 base and J 6 bases; bases outside gene matches: 1. Germline V CDR1 and CDR2: LGHNT, FRNRAP. As DNA, the CDR3 is TGTGCTAGTGGTTTGGACAGGGGGCGCGAGCAGTACTTC. Residues: CASGLDRGREQYF.

The chain carries TRBV6-5 and TRBJ1-6; 7 nucleotides agree with TRBD1. This CDR3 region has 16 residues. Germline loops: CDR1 MNHEY, CDR2 SVGAGI. The V and J ends lost 0 bases and 7 bases, in that order; junction bases with no gene match: 6. CDR3 residues: CASSYSKLGQNSPLHF. CDR3 in DNA: TGTGCCAGCAGTTACTCGAAATTGGGACAGAATTCACCCCTCCACTTT.

For the CDR3, the DNA is TGTGCCAGCGGTGGACAGGGCGGAGATACGCAGTATTTT. Translated, it gives CASGGQGGDTQYF. The chain links TRBV2 to TRBJ2-3; 8 bases fit TRBD1. Trimming cost V 8 bases and J 5 bases; bases outside gene matches: 6. This CDR3 contains 13 residues. Germline CDR1 SNHLY, CDR2 FYNNEI.

The chain combines TRBV28 with TRBJ2-2, with D possibly TRBD1 on 5 matching bases. CDR1 and CDR2 from the germline V gene are MDHEN and SYDVKM. The CDR3 extends over 15 amino acids. Trimming shortened V by 3 bases and J by 4 bases, and 12 bases separated the two germline ends. The DNA for the CDR3 is TGTGCCAGCAGTTTGGCCAGGGTCCTCACCGGGGAGCTGTTTTTT. This sequence encodes CASSLARVLTGELFF.

As to this clone: This CDR3 is also generated by other DNA sequences in the sample. The rearrangement uses TRBV7-8 and TRBJ1-3, with unresolved D. The CDR3 has 15 residues. V lost 1 base to trimming and J lost 2 bases, with 9 bases between them. Germline V gene lookup returns CDR1 SGHVS and CDR2 FQNEAQ. In DNA form, the CDR3 reads TGTGCCAGCAGCTTAGGAGGCGGCACTGGAAACACCATATATTTT. Translation: CASSLGGGTGNTIYF. The full variable domain, rest sourced from reference TRBV7-8 and TRBJ1-3, is GAGVSQSPRYKVAKRGQDVALRCDPISGHVSLFWYQQALGQGPEFLTYFQNEAQLDKSGLPSDRFFAERPEGSVSTLKIQRTQQEDSAVYLCASSLGGGTGNTIYFGEGSWLTVV.

This chain uses TRBV28 with TRBJ2-7; weak D call: TRBD1 (5 bases). Germline V gene sequence: CDR1 MDHEN, CDR2 SYDVKM. Trimming left V 8 bases short and J 0 bases short, with 14 bases between. The CDR3 has 14 residues. The DNA for the CDR3 is TGTGCCAGCCCCCCCCAGGGTCACTCCTACGAGCAGTACTTC. As protein: CASPPQGHSYEQYF.

The J gene is TRBJ1-1, the V gene TRBV5-1; TRBD1 aligns across 9 bases. Per germline, CDR1 SGHRS and CDR2 YFSETQ. The CDR3 extends over 16 amino acids. After removal of 4 bases from V and 4 bases from J, the junction contained 11 bases not matched to a gene. CDR3 sequence reads: CASSTGQGIGSTEAFF. CDR3 nucleotide sequence: TGCGCCAGCAGCACGGGACAGGGAATCGGAAGCACTGAAGCTTTCTTT.

The V gene is TRBV18, the J gene TRBJ1-2; 12 bases are shared with TRBD1. The CDR3 sequence is 15 residues long. The trim removed 3 bases at V and 6 bases at J, leaving 5 bases unmatched. CDR1 KGHSH and CDR2 LQKENI come from the germline V gene. The CDR3, as DNA: TGTGCCAGCTCACCCGACCGGGACAGGGGGCATGGCTACACCTTC. This sequence encodes CASSPDRDRGHGYTF.

The chain joins TRBV6-2 or TRBV6-3 to TRBJ1-5; 8 nucleotides agree with TRBD1. CDR3 length equals 18 residues. The germline V gene has CDR1 MNHEY and CDR2 SVGEGT. The J segment lost 0 bases and the V segment lost 4 bases, leaving 11 bases of the junction unmatched. As DNA, the CDR3 is TGTGCCAGCAGTTCGGACAGGGTCGGAGGAGGTAGCAATCAGCCCCAGCATTTT. This gives the protein CASSSDRVGGGSNQPQHF.

This chain joins TRBV27 and TRBJ2-7; a weak D match, TRBD1 (6 bases). Germline loops: CDR1 MNHEY, CDR2 SMNVEV (reference sequence). The CDR3 consists of 14 residues. V was trimmed by 0 bases and J by 2 bases, leaving 8 bases between them. The CDR3 sequence: CASSLSWDTYEQYF. The CDR3 DNA is TGTGCCAGCAGTTTATCCTGGGACACCTACGAGCAGTACTTC.

The rearrangement links TRBV24-1 to TRBJ1-4, with D tentatively TRBD1 (5 bases). The germline CDR1 and CDR2 sequences are KGHDR and SFDVKD. Trimming cost V 6 bases and J 6 bases, with 10 bases left between them. CDR3 length: 13 amino acids. CDR3 sequence reads: CATSWKGHEKLFF. The CDR3, as DNA: TGTGCCACCAGTTGGAAGGGGCATGAAAAACTGTTTTTT.

The gene calls are TRBV9 and TRBJ2-1; TRBD2 agrees at 9 bases. J gave up 3 bases and V 2 bases, and 3 bases lay outside the gene matches. The CDR3 spans 15 residues. CDR1 is SGDLS and CDR2 is YYNGEE in the germline V gene. CDR3 sequence reads: CASSVLAGNYNEQFF. The CDR3 DNA reads TGTGCCAGCAGCGTCCTAGCGGGAAACTACAATGAGCAGTTCTTC.

The chain couples TRBV9 to TRBJ2-5; 10 nucleotides match TRBD2. The CDR3 runs 15 residues. Losses at the gene ends were 0 bases for V and 4 bases for J; bases not matched to a gene: 3. CDR1 is SGDLS, CDR2 YYNGEE, per germline. CDR3 sequence reads: CASSVALAGAETQYF. The CDR3 DNA sequence: TGTGCCAGCAGCGTAGCCCTAGCGGGGGCAGAGACCCAGTACTTC.

The V gene is TRBV19, the J gene TRBJ2-2; 7 nucleotides match TRBD1. The CDR3 runs to 16 residues. V was clipped by 5 bases and J by 2 bases; unmatched bases: 8. CDR1 and CDR2 (germline): LNHDA, SQIVND (reference sequence). The CDR3 loop reads CASSVSHRGNTGELFF. The CDR3 DNA sequence: TGTGCCAGTAGTGTTTCGCACAGGGGAAACACCGGGGAGCTGTTTTTT. Drawing the rest from reference TRBV19 and TRBJ2-2, the complete variable domain is DGGITQSPKYLFRKEGQNVTLSCEQNLNHDAMYWYRQDPGQGLRLIYYSQIVNDFQKGDIAEGYSVSREKKESFPLTVTSAQKNPTAFYLCASSVSHRGNTGELFFGEGSRLTVL.

This sequence joins TRBV7-9 and TRBJ2-3; D may be TRBD2 (6 bases). The V gene lost 5 bases and the J gene lost 2 bases, with 17 bases spanning the gap. The germline CDR1 and CDR2 sequences are SEHNR and FQNEAQ (reference sequence). This CDR3 region has 16 residues. This CDR3 reads CASSVTGSLSTDTQYF. Here the CDR3 DNA reads TGTGCCAGCAGCGTCACCGGGAGCTTGTCCACAGATACGCAGTATTTT.

The V and J genes are TRBV9 and TRBJ1-5, with unresolved D. Germline V gene sequence: CDR1 SGDLS, CDR2 YYNGEE. The ends were cut back, 3 bases at V and 0 bases at J, with 10 bases in the middle. This CDR3 region has 15 residues. In nucleotides, the CDR3 is TGTGCCAGCAGCGCCGGAGAAAATAGCAATCAGCCCCAGCATTTT. Protein sequence: CASSAGENSNQPQHF.

This chain connects TRBV25-1 to TRBJ1-3; 7 nucleotides agree with TRBD1. This CDR3 contains 15 residues. The V gene end was trimmed by 6 bases and the J gene end by 0 bases; junction bases not matched to a gene: 5. Germline loops: CDR1 MGHDK, CDR2 SYGVNS. CDR3 loop: CASRRDSPSGNTIYF. CDR3 nucleotides: TGTGCCAGCAGGAGGGACAGTCCCTCTGGAAACACCATATATTTT.

The rearrangement links TRBV7-9 to TRBJ2-1; 8 bases agree with TRBD2. This CDR3 spans 16 amino acids. The trim removed 1 base at V and 2 bases at J, leaving 4 bases unmatched. Germline CDR1 is SEHNR and CDR2 is FQNEAQ (reference sequence). The CDR3 nucleotides are TGTGCCAGCAGCTTAGACCAGCGGGGGACCTACAATGAGCAGTTCTTC. Amino acids: CASSLDQRGTYNEQFF.

The J gene is TRBJ2-2, the V gene TRBV7-2; 9 bases map to TRBD2. After removal of 4 bases from V and 6 bases from J, the junction contained 3 bases not matched to a gene. The CDR3 is made up of 14 amino acids. CDR1 SGHTA and CDR2 FQGNSA come from the germline V gene. The CDR3 DNA reads TGTGCCAGCAGCTCCCGACTAGCGGCCGGGGAGCTGTTTTTT. Amino acid sequence: CASSSRLAAGELFF.

The V gene is TRBV9, the J gene TRBJ1-4; no reliable D call. V lost 0 bases, J lost 5 bases, and 11 bases lay in between. Germline CDR1 SGDLS, CDR2 YYNGEE. This CDR3 spans 15 amino acids. In nucleotides, the CDR3 is TGTGCCAGCAGCGTAGCCGGGTATCCAAATGAAAAACTGTTTTTT. This sequence encodes CASSVAGYPNEKLFF.

The chain has TRBV19 and TRBJ1-6, with TRBD1 matching over 9 bases. The trim removed 3 bases at V and 9 bases at J, leaving 12 bases unmatched. There are 17 residues in the CDR3. Per germline, CDR1 LNHDA and CDR2 SQIVND (reference sequence). The CDR3 loop is CASSMGYRGRVGSPLHF. In nucleotides, the CDR3 is TGTGCCAGTAGTATGGGGTACAGGGGGCGAGTTGGTTCACCCCTCCACTTT.